This entry lists 29 T cell receptor beta chains sequenced from one sample in a study of blood T cell repertoires in COVID-19. Using immunoSEQ multiplex PCR, the repertoire was profiled, and TCRdb retains in-frame clones only, with some absent. The table lists roughly 200,000 clones, 70% to 85% of them singletons. What was sequenced was peripheral blood. The source is a man between 50 and 59 years old who had recovered from COVID-19.

The chain couples TRBV11-3 to TRBJ2-3; maybe TRBD2 (5 bases). Germline-derived CDR1 and CDR2 are SGHNT and YENEEA. V gave up 0 bases and J gave up 6 bases, with 13 bases separating them. The CDR3 totals 15 residues. CDR3 loop: CASSLDSAETDTQYF. In nucleotides, the CDR3 is TGTGCCAGCAGCTTAGATAGCGCGGAGACTGATACGCAGTATTTT.

The count of this clone is one. The genes are TRBV30 and TRBJ1-5; 10 bases fit TRBD1. CDR1 is GTSNPN and CDR2 is SVGIG in the germline V gene (reference sequence). This CDR3 is built from 12 residues. Germline trimming cut 5 bases from V and 5 bases from J; bases unmatched to any gene: 0. CDR3 sequence (DNA): TGTGCCTGGGGACAGGGGGATCAGCCCCAGCATTTT. It yields the protein CAWGQGDQPQHF.

This chain uses TRBV18 with TRBJ2-7; maybe TRBD1 (6 bases). V shed 5 bases and J shed 2 bases, with 10 bases lying between them. The CDR3 covers 13 residues. CDR1 and CDR2 (germline): KGHSH, LQKENI. The CDR3 loop reads CASSGGQTYEQYF. DNA for the CDR3: TGTGCCAGCTCAGGAGGACAGACCTACGAGCAGTACTTC. Full variable domain (rest looked up from reference TRBV18 and TRBJ2-7): NAGVMQNPRHLVRRRGQEARLRCSPMKGHSHVYWYRQLPEEGLKFMVYLQKENIIDESGMPKERFSAEFPKEGPSILRIQQVVRGDSAAYFCASSGGQTYEQYFGPGTRLTVT.

The V gene is TRBV2, the J gene TRBJ1-1; no firm D call. Germline V CDR1 and CDR2: SNHLY, FYNNEI. The CDR3 has 14 residues. V lost 6 bases and J 0 bases, leaving 11 bases between the germline ends. In nucleotides, the CDR3 is TGTGCCAGCAGAACCCGTAGCATGAACACTGAAGCTTTCTTT. Its protein product is CASRTRSMNTEAFF.

The chain recombines TRBV2 with TRBJ2-7, with TRBD1 as a possible D gene (7 bases). Trimming removed 4 bases from V and 3 bases from J, with 16 bases in between. The CDR3 has 15 residues. In germline, CDR1 is SNHLY, CDR2 FYNNEI. The DNA of the CDR3 is TGTGCCAGCAGTGTCCAGGGGGGTACGCACTACGAGCAGTACTTC. It encodes CASSVQGGTHYEQYF.

The chain uses TRBV4-3 and TRBJ2-2; 9 bases fit TRBD1. V lost 3 bases to trimming and J lost 7 bases; unmatched junction nucleotides: 9. This CDR3 spans 16 amino acids. Germline values: CDR1 LGHNA, CDR2 YSLEER. The CDR3 DNA reads TGCGCCAGCAGCCATATACAGGGGGCCGGGCACGGGGAGCTGTTTTTT. Protein sequence: CASSHIQGAGHGELFF.

The sample holds a few counts of this clone. The CDR3 here is CASSDFNEQFF. CDR3 DNA sequence: TGTGCCAGCAGTGACTTCAATGAGCAGTTCTTC. The V call is TRBV3-1 (or the pseudogene TRBV3-2), the J call TRBJ2-1; no clear D gene. The CDR3 totals 11 residues. Looked up from germline, CDR1 is LGHDT and CDR2 is YNNKEL (reference sequence). The V gene lost 6 bases and the J gene lost 6 bases, with 6 bases spanning the gap.

The count of this clone is one. The chain recombines TRBV30 with TRBJ2-3, with D possibly TRBD1 on 6 matching bases. The CDR3 extends over 17 amino acids. V dropped 1 base and J dropped 4 bases, with 21 bases sitting between them. Germline V lookup: CDR1 GTSNPN, CDR2 SVGIG (reference sequence). The CDR3 region is CAWSDDYHSRGADTQYF. The CDR3 DNA sequence: TGTGCCTGGAGTGATGACTATCACTCCAGGGGCGCAGATACGCAGTATTTT.

This chain connects TRBV7-9 to TRBJ2-1; 11 bases are a match to TRBD2. Losses at the gene ends were 5 bases for V and 6 bases for J; bases not matched to a gene: 12. Germline V gene sequence: CDR1 SEHNR, CDR2 FQNEAQ (reference sequence). This CDR3 region has 17 residues. The CDR3 nucleotides read TGTGCCAGCAGCCTAGTGGTCGTAGCGGGAGGGCTCAATGAGCAGTTCTTC. Encoded protein: CASSLVVVAGGLNEQFF.

This chain links TRBV20-1 with TRBJ2-3; D call uncertain. The germline V gene encodes CDR1 DFQATT and CDR2 SNEGSKA (reference sequence). The CDR3 contains 11 residues. The V end lost 0 bases, the J end lost 7 bases, and 5 bases lay between the germline ends. This chain's CDR3 is CSARDSNTQYF. The DNA of the CDR3 is TGCAGTGCTAGAGATAGTAATACGCAGTATTTT.

The gene calls are TRBV7-3 and TRBJ1-1; 8 bases align to TRBD1. The CDR3 has 14 amino acids. Unmatched junction bases numbered 8, after V lost 5 bases and J lost 6 bases. CDR1 SGHTA and CDR2 FQGTGA come from the germline V gene. CDR3 residues: CASSVRGPRAEAFF. CDR3 bases: TGTGCCAGCAGCGTCAGGGGGCCTCGGGCTGAAGCTTTCTTT.

This clone has more than one count but fewer than ten. V usage is TRBV27 and J usage is TRBJ2-2, with 9 bases aligning to TRBD1. The germline gives CDR1 MNHEY, CDR2 SMNVEV (reference sequence). The CDR3 consists of 15 residues. The ends lost 6 bases at V and 4 bases at J; junction bases unmatched: 6. The CDR3 here is CASRPGTGLTGELFF. The CDR3 nucleotides read TGTGCCAGCAGACCCGGGACAGGGCTCACCGGGGAGCTGTTTTTT.

V gene TRBV9 combines with J gene TRBJ2-7; 8 bases line up with TRBD2. CDR3 length: 15 amino acids. Germline V gene data show CDR1 as SGDLS and CDR2 as YYNGEE. With V trimmed by 3 bases and J by 2 bases, 7 bases remained unmatched. The chain's CDR3 is CASSDLAGDTYEQYF. CDR3 DNA: TGTGCCAGCAGCGACCTAGCGGGCGATACCTACGAGCAGTACTTC.

The V and J genes are TRBV7-2 and TRBJ1-2, with D possibly matching TRBD1 (6 bases). The germline V gene has CDR1 SGHTA and CDR2 FQGNSA. The V and J ends lost 1 base and 0 bases respectively, with 15 bases between them. The CDR3 length is 17 residues. CDR3 region: CASSLGGTPSSNYGYTF. The DNA for the CDR3 is TGTGCCAGCAGCTTAGGAGGGACACCGAGTTCTAACTATGGCTACACCTTC.

The rearrangement links TRBV28 to TRBJ2-7; 11 bases fit TRBD2. Germline values: CDR1 MDHEN, CDR2 SYDVKM. CDR3 size: 17 residues. The V gene end was trimmed by 5 bases and the J gene end by 6 bases; junction bases not matched to a gene: 15. The CDR3 DNA follows: TGTGCCAGCAGTCCTCCCATATTAGCGGGAGGGCTTGTCGAGCAGTACTTC. Translation: CASSPPILAGGLVEQYF.

The chain combines TRBV5-5 with TRBJ2-7; 8 bases line up with TRBD1. The CDR3 contains 15 residues. From germline, CDR1 is SGHKS and CDR2 YYEKEE (reference sequence). The V and J ends lost 5 bases and 4 bases, in that order; junction bases with no gene match: 11. CDR3 residues: CASRGGQALNYEQYF. The CDR3 DNA sequence: TGTGCCAGCAGGGGGGGACAGGCACTTAATTACGAGCAGTACTTC.

Only a few counts were recorded for this clone. This chain's CDR3 is CASSVDGTGGQPQHF. CDR3 nucleotides: TGTGCCAGCAGCGTAGATGGGACAGGGGGACAGCCCCAGCATTTT. The chain uses TRBV9 and TRBJ1-5, with TRBD1 matching 11 bases. Germline V gene data show CDR1 as SGDLS and CDR2 as YYNGEE. CDR3 length: 15 amino acids. The trim removed 0 bases at V and 7 bases at J, leaving 3 bases unmatched.

This CDR3 is CASSLGLAGTNNEQFF. CDR3 bases: TGTGCCAGCAGCCTCGGACTAGCGGGGACAAACAATGAGCAGTTCTTC. V gene TRBV3-1 (or the pseudogene TRBV3-2) combines with J gene TRBJ2-1, with TRBD2 matching over 12 bases. This CDR3 has 16 amino acids. From germline, CDR1 is LGHDT and CDR2 YNNKEL (reference sequence). V shed 4 bases and J 5 bases; nucleotides not matched to a gene: 6.

The chain links TRBV7-2 to TRBJ2-2; possible D gene TRBD2, 6 bases. V was cut by 0 bases and J by 5 bases, with 19 bases left in between. There are 18 residues in the CDR3. Germline V gene data show CDR1 as SGHTA and CDR2 as FQGNSA. This chain's CDR3 is CASSLASRRERPTGELFF. The CDR3 DNA reads as TGTGCCAGCAGCTTAGCGTCACGGCGGGAAAGACCTACCGGGGAGCTGTTTTTT.

The V call is TRBV11-2, the J call TRBJ2-1; 7 nucleotides match TRBD2. Germline V gives CDR1 SGHAT, CDR2 FQNNGV. The CDR3 has 17 residues. Trimming at V came to 2 bases and at J to 6 bases, leaving 13 bases not matched to a gene. The CDR3 spells CASSLRFGGRDSNEQFF. The CDR3 nucleotides read TGTGCCAGCAGCTTAAGATTTGGCGGGAGAGACTCCAATGAGCAGTTCTTC. Looking up the rest from reference TRBV11-2 and TRBJ2-1 gives the full variable domain: EAGVAQSPRYKIIEKRQSVAFWCNPISGHATLYWYQQILGQGPKLLIQFQNNGVVDDSQLPKDRFSAERLKGVDSTLKIQPAKLEDSAVYLCASSLRFGGRDSNEQFFGPGTRLTVL.

The chain carries TRBV14 and TRBJ2-3; D might be TRBD1 (5 bases). The V and J ends lost 0 bases and 9 bases respectively, with 16 bases between them. The CDR3 loop spans 15 amino acids. Germline V gene data show CDR1 as SGHDN and CDR2 as FVKESK. CDR3 coding DNA: TGTGCCAGCAGCCAAGATTCCCAGGGAAGGCGCACGCAGTATTTT. Translating gives CASSQDSQGRRTQYF.

The chain couples TRBV18 to TRBJ1-5; 9 nucleotides agree with TRBD1. Germline V gene data show CDR1 as KGHSH and CDR2 as LQKENI. This CDR3 comprises 15 residues. V was clipped by 3 bases and J by 2 bases; unmatched bases: 2. This CDR3 reads CASSPGQGGNQPQHF. The CDR3 DNA reads as TGTGCCAGCTCACCGGGACAGGGCGGCAATCAGCCCCAGCATTTT.

This chain links TRBV4-3 with TRBJ2-7; 13 bases match TRBD2. In germline, CDR1 is LGHNA, CDR2 YSLEER. With 1 base clipped from V and 4 bases from J, the junction kept 4 bases outside the gene matches. The CDR3 contains 16 residues. The CDR3 DNA reads as TGCGCCAGCAGCCAAGTGGGGACTAGCGGGGAATACGAGCAGTACTTC. It encodes CASSQVGTSGEYEQYF.

The rearrangement links TRBV2 to TRBJ1-3, with TRBD1 matching 8 bases. Trimming took 4 bases from V and 2 from J; bases not matched to a gene: 4. The CDR3 is 15 amino acids. In germline, CDR1 is SNHLY, CDR2 FYNNEI. CDR3 sequence: CASSVSTGAGNTIYF. For the CDR3, the DNA is TGTGCCAGCAGTGTCTCGACAGGGGCTGGAAACACCATATATTTT. The full variable domain, its missing parts supplied by reference TRBV2 and TRBJ1-3, is EPEVTQTPSHQVTQMGQEVILRCVPISNHLYFYWYRQILGQKVEFLVSFYNNEISEKSEIFDDQFSVERPDGSNFTLKIRSTKLEDSAMYFCASSVSTGAGNTIYFGEGSWLTVV.

The V gene is TRBV19, the J gene TRBJ2-6; D call uncertain. CDR3 length: 17 residues. Germline CDR1 LNHDA, CDR2 SQIVND (reference sequence). Trimming pared 4 bases from V and 1 base from J, leaving 14 bases between. The CDR3 is CASSTRGKSSGANVLTF. The CDR3 nucleotides read TGTGCCAGTAGTACCAGAGGAAAATCGTCTGGGGCCAACGTCCTGACTTTC.

This chain joins TRBV19 and TRBJ1-5; 8 positions agree with TRBD1. CDR1 and CDR2 (germline): LNHDA, SQIVND (reference sequence). The trim removed 6 bases at V and 0 bases at J, leaving 4 bases unmatched. The CDR3 has 15 amino acids. CDR3 coding DNA: TGTGCCAGTAGCTTGACAGGGGATAGCAATCAGCCCCAGCATTTT. Translation gives CASSLTGDSNQPQHF.

This clone showed up just a few times. This chain joins TRBV5-1 and TRBJ2-7; 15 nucleotides agree with TRBD2. The germline CDR1 and CDR2 sequences are SGHRS and YFSETQ. The CDR3 is 16 amino acids. V shed 4 bases and J 3 bases; nucleotides not matched to a gene: 5. CDR3 nucleotide sequence: TGCGCCAGCAGCCCAGGACTAGCGGGAGGGAACTACGAGCAGTACTTC. Translation: CASSPGLAGGNYEQYF. The full variable domain, with the rest looked up from reference TRBV5-1 and TRBJ2-7, is KAGVTQTPRYLIKTRGQQVTLSCSPISGHRSVSWYQQTPGQGLQFLFEYFSETQRNKGNFPGRFSGRQFSNSRSEMNVSTLELGDSALYLCASSPGLAGGNYEQYFGPGTRLTVT.

V is TRBV28 and J is TRBJ1-6, with 11 nucleotides matching TRBD1. With 6 bases clipped from V and 9 bases from J, the junction kept 7 bases outside the gene matches. The CDR3 runs to 15 residues. Germline V gives CDR1 MDHEN, CDR2 SYDVKM. CDR3 sequence reads: CASSQPGTGGSPLHF. CDR3 bases: TGTGCCAGCAGCCAGCCCGGGACAGGGGGTTCACCCCTCCACTTT.

V is TRBV7-3 and J is TRBJ2-1; D is undetermined. This CDR3 has 15 residues. Germline V gene lookup returns CDR1 SGHTA and CDR2 FQGTGA. Trimming cost V 1 base and J 3 bases, with 10 bases left between them. CDR3 protein: CASSLIPTGYNEQFF. DNA of the CDR3: TGTGCCAGCAGCTTAATTCCGACGGGCTACAATGAGCAGTTCTTC.